Listed below are T cell receptor beta chains from one sample, sequenced in a study of blood T cell dynamics during melanoma immunotherapy. TCRdb's copy holds only in-frame clones and misses some; the assay was immunoSEQ multiplex PCR. The profile shows about 4,800 clones, roughly 86% of them singletons. Sequenced material: blood, taken from a patient treated with checkpoint blockade. The receptor source for this set is a human donor with melanoma. CDR3s include the opening cysteine and the closing phenylalanine or tryptophan. The D gene is left open where the match is weak. A clone size is listed for some rows: how often the clone was seen (once, few, many), or a class if it is expanded.

TRBD1,TRBJ1-4,TRBV9,NA,CASSTGQGNEKLFF,TGTGCCAGCAGCACGGGACAGGGTAATGAAAAACTGTTTTTT
TRBD2,TRBJ2-2,TRBV19,NA,CASNRDYLNTGELFF,TGTGCCAGTAACCGGGACTACCTTAACACCGGGGAGCTGTTTTTT
TRBD2,TRBJ2-1,TRBV4-2,NA,CASSPLSAGGTYNEQFF,TGTGCCAGCAGCCCTCTCTCGGCGGGAGGTACCTACAATGAGCAGTTCTTC
NA,TRBJ1-4,TRBV7-8,NA,CASSLEQGFREKLFF,TGTGCCAGCAGCTTAGAGCAGGGGTTTCGTGAAAAACTGTTTTTT
NA,TRBJ1-1,TRBV19,NA,CASSPLGGDTANTEAFF,TGTGCCAGTAGTCCCCTGGGCGGTGACACCGCGAACACTGAAGCTTTCTTT
TRBD2,TRBJ2-1,TRBV6-5,NA,CASSPSGFLYNEQFF,TGTGCCAGCAGCCCTAGCGGGTTTCTTTACAATGAGCAGTTCTTC
NA,TRBJ1-1,TRBV5-1,NA,CASSWWFSMNTEAFF,TGCGCCAGCAGCTGGTGGTTCTCCATGAACACTGAAGCTTTCTTT
NA,TRBJ2-7,TRBV28,once,CASSPVPSYEQYF,TGTGCCAGCAGTCCAGTCCCGTCCTACGAGCAGTACTTC
NA,TRBJ1-1,TRBV21-1,NA,CASSKALYSQPWAGGERNTEAFF,TGTGCCAGCAGCAAAGCGCTTTATTCTCAGCCTTGGGCTGGGGGGGAAAGGAACACTGAAGCTTTCTTT
TRBD2,TRBJ2-3,TRBV5-1,few,CASSQGLGRVTQYF,TGCGCCAGCAGCCAAGGACTAGGTCGGGTTACGCAGTATTTT
TRBD1,TRBJ2-7,TRBV6-5,NA,CASRPYRTGYEQYF,TGTGCCAGCAGACCCTATAGGACAGGGTACGAGCAGTACTTC
NA,TRBJ1-4,TRBV2,few,CASSEGGEKLFF,TGTGCCAGCAGTGAGGGCGGTGAAAAACTGTTTTTT
TRBD1,TRBJ2-1,TRBV5-1,NA,CASGPGQGASYNEQFF,TGCGCCAGCGGGCCTGGGCAGGGGGCCTCCTACAATGAGCAGTTCTTC
NA,TRBJ2-4,TRBV27,NA,CASSLTSLAKNIQYF,TGTGCCAGCAGTCTAACCTCTTTAGCCAAAAACATTCAGTACTTC
NA,TRBJ1-1,TRBV6-5,NA,CASRISGTHTEAFF,TGTGCCAGCAGAATATCCGGGACACACACTGAAGCTTTCTTT
TRBD2,TRBJ2-3,TRBV19,NA,CASSILAGGLTDTQYF,TGTGCCAGTAGTATTCTAGCGGGAGGGTTGACAGATACGCAGTATTTT
TRBD1,TRBJ2-7,TRBV5-1,once,CASSRGQGRAYEQYF,TGCGCCAGCAGCCGGGGACAGGGGAGGGCCTACGAGCAGTACTTC
TRBD2,TRBJ2-1,TRBV27,NA,CASDGGAGGFSSYNEQFF,TGTGCCAGCGACGGTGGTGCGGGAGGATTTAGCTCCTACAATGAGCAGTTCTTC
NA,TRBJ2-3,TRBV4-1,NA,CASSQEVRESDTQYF,TGCGCCAGCAGCCAAGAGGTGCGGGAATCAGATACGCAGTATTTT
NA,TRBJ2-7,TRBV11-3,NA,CASSLSAGLTEQYF,TGTGCCAGCAGCTTGAGTGCGGGACTCACCGAGCAGTACTTC
TRBD1,TRBJ1-2,TRBV6-1,NA,CASSVAGTGRGYTF,TGTGCCAGCAGTGTGGCCGGGACAGGGCGCGGCTACACCTTC
NA,TRBJ2-7,TRBV1,NA,CTSSQEDGYEQYF,TGCACCAGCAGCCAAGAAGACGGGTACGAGCAGTACTTC
TRBD2,TRBJ2-5,TRBV2,NA,CASSTTSGRGMTQYF,TGTGCCAGCAGTACGACTAGCGGACGTGGTATGACCCAGTACTTC
NA,TRBJ1-2,TRBV28,NA,CASGRTRGYGYTF,TGTGCCAGCGGGCGGACACGAGGGTATGGCTACACCTTC
NA,TRBJ1-5,TRBV6-1,once,CASTTGVQPQHF,TGTGCCAGCACCACGGGGGTGCAGCCCCAGCATTTT
TRBD2,TRBJ2-2,TRBV4-2,NA,CASSPTSGNTGELFF,TGTGCCAGCAGCCCGACTAGCGGGAACACCGGGGAGCTGTTTTTT
TRBD1,TRBJ2-5,TRBV18,NA,CASSPLTGGAWETQYF,TGTGCCAGCTCACCCTTGACAGGGGGCGCTTGGGAGACCCAGTACTTC
NA,TRBJ2-7,TRBV11-2,NA,CASSSQTVSYEQYF,TGTGCCAGCAGCTCGCAGACGGTCTCCTACGAGCAGTACTTC
TRBD1,TRBJ2-7,TRBV7-9,NA,CASSREGGDVYEQYF,TGTGCCAGCAGCCGAGAAGGGGGCGACGTCTACGAGCAGTACTTC
NA,TRBJ1-1,TRBV7-6,NA,CASSLAENTEAFF,TGTGCCAGCAGCTTAGCAGAGAACACTGAAGCTTTCTTT
NA,TRBJ1-1,TRBV19,NA,CASTWQSSYFMNTEAFF,TGTGCCAGTACATGGCAGTCCTCCTATTTCATGAACACTGAAGCTTTCTTT
TRBD1,TRBJ2-2,TRBV6-1,NA,CASSERAGGAGELFF,TGTGCCAGCAGTGAAAGGGCAGGGGGCGCCGGGGAGCTGTTTTTT
NA,TRBJ1-1,TRBV28,NA,CASISSGMNTEAFF,TGTGCCAGTATCTCGTCTGGTATGAACACTGAAGCTTTCTTT
TRBD1,TRBJ2-5,TRBV6-5,NA,CASSTLDRESETQYF,TGTGCCAGCAGTACCCTGGACAGGGAGTCGGAGACCCAGTACTTC
TRBD2,TRBJ2-4,TRBV4-2,NA,CASSQETSGRAGAKNIQYF,TGTGCCAGCAGCCAAGAGACTAGCGGGAGGGCCGGAGCCAAAAACATTCAGTACTTC
NA,TRBJ2-7,TRBV14,NA,CASSQVRGPISHEQYF,TGTGCCAGCAGCCAAGTCCGGGGGCCTATTTCCCACGAGCAGTACTTC
NA,TRBJ2-1,TRBV5-1,NA,CASSLEANLEGFF,TGCGCCAGCAGCTTGGAGGCCAATCTTGAGGGGTTCTTC
TRBD2,TRBJ2-5,TRBV6-5,NA,CASGRLAVETQYF,TGTGCCAGCGGGAGACTAGCGGTAGAGACCCAGTACTTC
NA,TRBJ1-3,TRBV19,NA,CASSTPPWTSGNTIYF,TGTGCCAGTAGTACCCCCCCATGGACCTCTGGAAACACCATATATTTT
NA,TRBJ1-4,TRBV11-1,NA,CASSSWGGTDEKLFF,TGTGCCAGCAGCTCGTGGGGTGGAACCGATGAAAAACTGTTTTTT
NA,TRBJ2-7,TRBV7-9,NA,CASSFRTGGSYEQYF,TGTGCCAGCAGCTTCAGGACAGGCGGGAGCTACGAGCAGTACTTC
TRBD2,TRBJ2-7,TRBV18,NA,CASSPGLAGSYEQYF,TGTGCCAGCTCACCGGGACTAGCGGGATCCTACGAGCAGTACTTC
TRBD2,TRBJ2-2,TRBV9,NA,CASSVGLAGGVTGELFF,TGTGCCAGCAGCGTGGGACTAGCGGGAGGAGTCACCGGGGAGCTGTTTTTT
NA,TRBJ2-7,TRBV6-5,NA,CASSYSRMSSYEQYF,TGTGCCAGCAGTTACTCTCGGATGAGCTCCTACGAGCAGTACTTC